This T cell receptor (beta chain) was documented in a study of Graves' ophthalmopathy and Graves' hyperthyroidism. This clonotype was counted at least ten times. Beta-chain TCR CDR3 regions were amplified from RNA transcripts. The first round was an RT-PCR with HTBI primers, and the second round was a multiplex PCR. TCRdb independently ran MiXCR on the multiplex PCR reads; one entry per CDR3 protein. The data show around 470,000 distinct CDR3 sequences, roughly 14% seen once. Lactation, pregnancy, uncontrolled infections and other autoimmune diseases were all grounds for excluding patients. The ends were cut back, 5 bases at V and 1 base at J, with 12 bases in the middle. Germline CDR1 is LNHDA and CDR2 is SQIVND (reference sequence). The length of the CDR3 is 15 residues.

This chain links TRBV19 with TRBJ1-5; D is uncertain. The sequenced material came from blood. The source of this sequence is a woman aged 25 to 39 with Graves' ophthalmopathy. This CDR3 is CASSVGMRSNQPQHF. The CDR3 DNA is TGTGCCAGTAGTGTGGGAATGCGGAGCAATCAGCCCCAGCATTTT.